These 13 T cell receptor beta chains originate from one sample sequenced in a study of OX40 agonist ivuxolimab in advanced cancers. Produced via immunoSEQ multiplex PCR; TCRdb's table is partial and in-frame only. The sample has tens of thousands of clones, around 87% seen once. The sequenced sample was CD4+ or CD8+ T cells sorted from blood, obtained in a trial of the OX40 agonist ivuxolimab. These receptors were collected from an adult with an advanced solid tumor such as melanoma, head and neck, liver or kidney cancer.

The CDR3 nucleotides read TGCAGCGTTGAATGGCCAGGGGGCAAATTGGAGACCCAGTACTTC. Translated: CSVEWPGGKLETQYF. The chain uses TRBV29-1 and TRBJ2-5, with 8 bases aligning to TRBD1. Germline V CDR1 and CDR2: SQVTM, ANQGSEA. The CDR3 covers 15 residues. J was trimmed by 5 bases and V by 2 bases; bases with no gene match: 10. The full variable domain, with the rest looked up from reference TRBV29-1 and TRBJ2-5, is SAVISQKPSRDICQRGTSLTIQCQVDSQVTMMFWYRQQPGQSLTLIATANQGSEATYESGFVIDKFPISRPNLTFSTLTVSNMSPEDSSIYLCSVEWPGGKLETQYFGPGTRLLVL.

This clone is medium-sized. The chain joins TRBV7-9 to TRBJ2-1, with TRBD2 identical over 7 bases. After removal of 5 bases from V and 5 bases from J, the junction contained 6 bases not matched to a gene. The CDR3 contains 14 residues. From germline, CDR1 is SEHNR and CDR2 FQNEAQ (reference sequence). CDR3 sequence: CASSLTSLDNEQFF. The CDR3 DNA follows: TGTGCCAGCAGCCTGACTAGCCTCGACAATGAGCAGTTCTTC.

The chain has TRBV14 and TRBJ2-2; 9 nucleotides agree with TRBD1. The CDR3 totals 14 residues. V lost 4 bases to trimming and J lost 6 bases; unmatched junction nucleotides: 3. Per the germline V gene, CDR1 is SGHDN and CDR2 is FVKESK. CDR3 in DNA: TGTGCCAGCAGCCCCTGGACAGGGGCCGGGGAGCTGTTTTTT. Translated, it gives CASSPWTGAGELFF. Full variable domain (rest looked up from reference TRBV14 and TRBJ2-2): EAGVTQFPSHSVIEKGQTVTLRCDPISGHDNLYWYRRVMGKEIKFLLHFVKESKQDESGMPNNRFLAERTGGTYSTLKVQPAELEDSGVYFCASSPWTGAGELFFGEGSRLTVL.

The chain has TRBV9 and TRBJ2-1, with no clear D. The CDR3 spans 13 residues. Germline values: CDR1 SGDLS, CDR2 YYNGEE. V shed 0 bases and J shed 10 bases, with 11 bases lying between them. The CDR3 spells CASSVAILGEQFF. The CDR3 nucleotides read TGTGCCAGCAGCGTAGCTATCCTGGGCGAGCAGTTCTTC.

The rearrangement uses TRBV12-5 and TRBJ1-1, with D tentatively TRBD1 (5 bases). Germline CDR1 is LGHNT and CDR2 is FRNRAP. Trimming cost V 1 base and J 3 bases, with 15 bases left between them. This CDR3 comprises 16 residues. CDR3 sequence reads: CASGLGQGPPDTEAFF. In DNA, the CDR3 is TGTGCTAGTGGTTTGGGCCAGGGACCCCCGGACACTGAAGCTTTCTTT.

The chain uses TRBV11-2 and TRBJ1-2; D might be TRBD1 (6 bases). Trimming took off 2 bases at V and 8 bases at J, with 18 bases between the two ends. Germline values: CDR1 SGHAT, CDR2 FQNNGV. There are 15 residues in the CDR3. This CDR3 reads CASSLWRTGMDGYTF. In nucleotides, the CDR3 is TGTGCCAGCAGCTTATGGCGAACAGGGATGGACGGCTACACCTTC.

This rearrangement joins TRBV9 to TRBJ2-3; TRBD2 aligns across 12 bases. This CDR3 comprises 16 residues. Germline V lookup: CDR1 SGDLS, CDR2 YYNGEE. With 4 bases clipped from V and 6 bases from J, the junction kept 9 bases outside the gene matches. The CDR3 here is CASSFNRGTSGDTQYF. CDR3 bases: TGTGCCAGCAGCTTTAATCGGGGGACTAGCGGGGATACGCAGTATTTT.

This chain connects TRBV20-1 to TRBJ2-7; D is undetermined. Germline CDR1 and CDR2: DFQATT and SNEGSKA (reference sequence). The CDR3 has 10 residues. The DNA of the CDR3 is TGCAGACAGCGTCTCGACGAGCAGTACTTC. Translated: CRQRLDEQYF.

This clone was recorded once. The J gene is TRBJ2-3, the V gene TRBV4-2; perhaps TRBD2 as D (5 bases). Between the trimmed V and J ends, which lost 8 bases and 8 bases, there was a span of 8 bases. Germline assignment: CDR1 LGHNA and CDR2 YNFKEQ. The CDR3 is 10 residues long. This chain's CDR3 is CASGAVTQYF. CDR3 DNA sequence: TGTGCCAGCGGAGCGGTTACGCAGTATTTT.

This chain joins TRBV2 and TRBJ2-3; possibly TRBD1 or TRBD2 for D (5 bases each). Trimming took 8 bases from V and 3 from J, leaving 15 bases between them. The CDR3 loop spans 14 amino acids. Germline V gene lookup returns CDR1 SNHLY and CDR2 FYNNEI. The CDR3 bases are TGTGCCAGCGAGGGGTCCGGAGAGACAGATACGCAGTATTTT. Its protein product is CASEGSGETDTQYF. Based on the CDR3 plus reference TRBV2 and TRBJ2-3, the full variable domain is EPEVTQTPSHQVTQMGQEVILRCVPISNHLYFYWYRQILGQKVEFLVSFYNNEISEKSEIFDDQFSVERPDGSNFTLKIRSTKLEDSAMYFCASEGSGETDTQYFGPGTRLTVL.

The chain employs TRBV30 and TRBJ1-3; D is possibly TRBD1 (5 bases). The germline V gene encodes CDR1 GTSNPN and CDR2 SVGIG (reference sequence). This CDR3 has 14 amino acids. In DNA, the CDR3 is TGTGCGGGGGGACTTGGGAGATACGGAAACACCATATATTTT. This codes for CAGGLGRYGNTIYF.

The V and J genes are TRBV7-8 and TRBJ1-1, with D unclear. V shed 2 bases and J shed 8 bases, with 9 bases lying between them. The V gene's germline CDR1 is SGHVS and CDR2 FQNEAQ. The CDR3 runs to 12 residues. The CDR3 DNA reads TGTGCCAGCAGCTTAAGAACCGTCGAAGCTTTCTTT. Translating gives CASSLRTVEAFF.

The V and J genes are TRBV7-6 and TRBJ1-2, with a possible D match to TRBD1 (5 bases). Germline V gives CDR1 SGHVS, CDR2 FNYEAQ. The CDR3 is made up of 15 amino acids. V dropped 1 base and J dropped 6 bases, with 15 bases sitting between them. The CDR3, as DNA: TGTGCCAGCAGCTTAGGGGGCGTGGCCCCAGATGGCTACACCTTC. Its translation is CASSLGGVAPDGYTF.